This T cell receptor (beta chain) was found in a study of CD8 T cells in Susac syndrome. Both CD4+ and CD8+ T cells were negatively isolated, and TEMRA cells underwent FACS enrichment. The RNA input was about 0.5 to 1 ug, and it was reverse transcribed with random hexamers. It was immunoSEQ multiplex PCR that amplified TCR beta CDR3 across 54 Vbeta and 13 Jbeta. TCRdb passed the immunoSEQ multiplex PCR reads through MiXCR, listing each CDR3 protein once. The sample has about 300,000 distinct CDR3 sequences, approximately 90% seen once. This clonotype was counted once. The junction departs from germline at one end; a sequencing error may be responsible. This CDR3 is built from 15 residues. Germline CDR1 is MGHRA and CDR2 is YSYEKL.

The chain employs TRBV4-1 and TRBJ1-3; D is unclear. This TCR came from a human donor with multiple sclerosis. What was sequenced was CD4+ T cells from PBMCs. DNA of the CDR3: TGCACCAGCAGCCAAGGATACAGTCCTGGAAACACCATATATTTT. Translated: CTSSQGYSPGNTIYF.